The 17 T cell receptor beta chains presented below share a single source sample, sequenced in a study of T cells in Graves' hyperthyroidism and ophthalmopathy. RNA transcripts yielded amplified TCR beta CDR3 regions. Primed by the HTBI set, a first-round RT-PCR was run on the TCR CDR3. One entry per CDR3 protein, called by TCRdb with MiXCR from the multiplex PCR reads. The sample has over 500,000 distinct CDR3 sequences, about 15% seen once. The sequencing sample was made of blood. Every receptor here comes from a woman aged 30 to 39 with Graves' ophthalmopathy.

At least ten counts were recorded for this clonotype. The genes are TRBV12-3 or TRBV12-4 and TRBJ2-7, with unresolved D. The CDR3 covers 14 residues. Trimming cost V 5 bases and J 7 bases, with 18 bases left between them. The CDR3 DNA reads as TGTGCCAGCAGTCAGACAAGCCCCACGGTTGAGCAGTACTTC. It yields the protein CASSQTSPTVEQYF.

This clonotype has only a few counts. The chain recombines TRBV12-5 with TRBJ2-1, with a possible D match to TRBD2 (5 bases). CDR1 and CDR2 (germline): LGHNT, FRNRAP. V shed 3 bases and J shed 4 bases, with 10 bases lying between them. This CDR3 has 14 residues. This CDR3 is CASGLRSGYNEQFF. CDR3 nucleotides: TGTGCTAGTGGTTTAAGAAGCGGTTACAATGAGCAGTTCTTC.

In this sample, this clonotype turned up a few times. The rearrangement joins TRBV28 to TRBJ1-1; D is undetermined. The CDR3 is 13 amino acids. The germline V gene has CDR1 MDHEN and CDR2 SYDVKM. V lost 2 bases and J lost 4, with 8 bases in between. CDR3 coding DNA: TGTGCCAGCAGTTTAGTTGCGCCCACTGAAGCTTTCTTT. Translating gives CASSLVAPTEAFF.

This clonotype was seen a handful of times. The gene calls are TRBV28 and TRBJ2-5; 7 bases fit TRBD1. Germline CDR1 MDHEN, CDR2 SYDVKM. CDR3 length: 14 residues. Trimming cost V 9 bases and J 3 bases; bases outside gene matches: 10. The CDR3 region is CAREPGQNKETQYF. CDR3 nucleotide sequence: TGTGCCAGGGAACCGGGACAGAATAAAGAGACCCAGTACTTC. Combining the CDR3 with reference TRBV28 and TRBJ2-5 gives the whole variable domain DVKVTQSSRYLVKRTGEKVFLECVQDMDHENMFWYRQDPGLGLRLIYFSYDVKMKEKGDIPEGYSVSREKKERFSLILESASTNQTSMYLCAREPGQNKETQYFGPGTRLLVL.

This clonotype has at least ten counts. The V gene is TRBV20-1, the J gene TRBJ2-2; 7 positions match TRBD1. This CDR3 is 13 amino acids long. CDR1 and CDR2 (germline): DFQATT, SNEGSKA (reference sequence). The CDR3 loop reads CASQGTNTGELFF. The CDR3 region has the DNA TGCGCCTCACAGGGGACGAACACCGGGGAGCTGTTTTTT.

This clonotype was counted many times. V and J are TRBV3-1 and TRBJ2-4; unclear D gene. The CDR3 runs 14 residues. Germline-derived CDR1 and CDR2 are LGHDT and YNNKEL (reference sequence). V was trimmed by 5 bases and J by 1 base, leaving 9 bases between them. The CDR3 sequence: CASSTRAAKNIQYF. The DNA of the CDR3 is TGTGCCAGCAGCACCCGTGCCGCCAAAAACATTCAGTACTTC.

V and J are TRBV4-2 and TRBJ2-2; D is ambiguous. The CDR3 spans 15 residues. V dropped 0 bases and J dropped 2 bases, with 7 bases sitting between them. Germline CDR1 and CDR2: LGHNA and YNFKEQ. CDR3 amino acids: CASSQDRVNTGELFF. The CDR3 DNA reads TGTGCCAGCAGCCAAGATAGGGTAAACACCGGGGAGCTGTTTTTT.

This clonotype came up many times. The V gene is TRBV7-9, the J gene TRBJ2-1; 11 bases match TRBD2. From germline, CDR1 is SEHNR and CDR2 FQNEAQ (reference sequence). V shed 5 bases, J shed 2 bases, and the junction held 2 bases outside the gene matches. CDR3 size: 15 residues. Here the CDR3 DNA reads TGTGCCAGCAGCGATAGCGGGAGGGCCTACAATGAGCAGTTCTTC. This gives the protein CASSDSGRAYNEQFF. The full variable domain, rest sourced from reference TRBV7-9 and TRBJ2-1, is DTGVSQNPRHKITKRGQNVTFRCDPISEHNRLYWYRQTLGQGPEFLTYFQNEAQLEKSRLLSDRFSAERPKGSFSTLEIQRTEQGDSAMYLCASSDSGRAYNEQFFGPGTRLTVL.

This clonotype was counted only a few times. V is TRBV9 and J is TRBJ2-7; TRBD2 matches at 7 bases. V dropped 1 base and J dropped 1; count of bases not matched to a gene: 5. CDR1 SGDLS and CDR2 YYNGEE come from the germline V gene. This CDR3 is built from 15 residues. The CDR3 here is CASSVSSGPSYEQYF. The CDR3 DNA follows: TGTGCCAGCAGCGTAAGTAGCGGGCCTTCCTACGAGCAGTACTTC.

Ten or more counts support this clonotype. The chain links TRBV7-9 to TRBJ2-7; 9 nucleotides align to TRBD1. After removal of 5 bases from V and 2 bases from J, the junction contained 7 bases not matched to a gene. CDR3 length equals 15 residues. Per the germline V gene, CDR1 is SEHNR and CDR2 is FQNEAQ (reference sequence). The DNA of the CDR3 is TGTGCCAGCAGCAACGGACAGGGGAACACCTACGAGCAGTACTTC. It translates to CASSNGQGNTYEQYF.

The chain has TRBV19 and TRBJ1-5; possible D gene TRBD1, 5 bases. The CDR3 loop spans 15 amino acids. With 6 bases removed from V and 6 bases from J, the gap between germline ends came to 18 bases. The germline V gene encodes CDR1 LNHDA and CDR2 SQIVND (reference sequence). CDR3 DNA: TGTGCCAGTAGCAGATCCCGACTGAGGGGTCAGCCCCAGCATTTT. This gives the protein CASSRSRLRGQPQHF.

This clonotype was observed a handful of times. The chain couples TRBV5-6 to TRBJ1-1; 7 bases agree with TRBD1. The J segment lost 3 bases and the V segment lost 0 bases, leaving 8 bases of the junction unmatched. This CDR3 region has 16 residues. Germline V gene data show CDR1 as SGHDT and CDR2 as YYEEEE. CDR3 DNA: TGTGCCAGCAGCTTGGGAGGGGGCAATCGGTACACTGAAGCTTTCTTT. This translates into CASSLGGGNRYTEAFF.

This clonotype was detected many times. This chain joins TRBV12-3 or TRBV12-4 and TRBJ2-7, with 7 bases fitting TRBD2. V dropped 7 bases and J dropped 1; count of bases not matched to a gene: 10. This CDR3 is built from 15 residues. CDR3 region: CASKTSGIRSYEQYF. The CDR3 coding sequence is TGTGCCAGCAAAACAAGCGGGATAAGGTCCTACGAGCAGTACTTC.

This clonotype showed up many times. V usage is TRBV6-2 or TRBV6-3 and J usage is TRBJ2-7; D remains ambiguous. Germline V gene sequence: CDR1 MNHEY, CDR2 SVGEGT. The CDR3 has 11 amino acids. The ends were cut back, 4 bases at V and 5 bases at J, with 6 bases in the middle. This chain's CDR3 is CASSWTDEQYF. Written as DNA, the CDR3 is TGTGCCAGCAGTTGGACGGACGAGCAGTACTTC.

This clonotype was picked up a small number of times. This CDR3 is CASRTSSGNTEAFF. Here the CDR3 DNA reads TGCGCCAGCAGGACTTCCTCCGGGAACACTGAAGCTTTCTTT. V is TRBV5-1 and J is TRBJ1-1; D gene unclear. The CDR3 runs 14 residues. Trimming took 5 bases from V and 1 from J, leaving 12 bases between them. Germline V gives CDR1 SGHRS, CDR2 YFSETQ.

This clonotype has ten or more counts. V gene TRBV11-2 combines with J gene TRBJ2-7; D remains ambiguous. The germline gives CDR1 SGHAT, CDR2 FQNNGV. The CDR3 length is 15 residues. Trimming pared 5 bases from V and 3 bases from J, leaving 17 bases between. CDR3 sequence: CASSRPTPANYEQYF. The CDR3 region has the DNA TGTGCCAGCAGCCGTCCAACACCCGCAAACTACGAGCAGTACTTC.

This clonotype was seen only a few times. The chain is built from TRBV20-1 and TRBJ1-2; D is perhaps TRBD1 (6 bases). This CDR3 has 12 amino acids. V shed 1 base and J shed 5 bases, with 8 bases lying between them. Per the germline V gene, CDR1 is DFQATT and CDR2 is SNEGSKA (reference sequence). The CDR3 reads CSARGDKYGYTF. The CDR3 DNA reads TGCAGTGCTAGAGGGGACAAATATGGCTACACCTTC.